This TCR beta chain stems from a study of blood T cells in healthy people across ages. Study-level results: Higher naive T cell percentage went strongly together with higher TCR beta diversity.

The germline V and J ends were trimmed by 3 bases and 5 bases, with 7 bases remaining between them. The CDR3 extends over 12 amino acids. Looked up from germline, CDR1 is SGHTA and CDR2 is FQGNSA. Healthy Caucasians from Russia aged about 6 to 100 served as donors. For the second PCR, which ran for about 7 to 12 cycles, a sample-barcoded 5' primer and a J-beta primer mix were used. TCRdb passed the 5' RACE reads through MiXCR, listing each CDR3 protein once. The data show hundreds of thousands of distinct CDR3 sequences, 25% to 30% seen once. This clonotype appeared a single time. The antigen is undetermined.

The sequenced sample consisted of blood. This sequence joins TRBV7-2 and TRBJ1-1; D ambiguous. The TCR was taken from a woman in her 70s in good health. The CDR3: CASSFFETEAFF. The CDR3 DNA reads as TGTGCCAGCAGCTTTTTCGAAACTGAAGCTTTCTTT.